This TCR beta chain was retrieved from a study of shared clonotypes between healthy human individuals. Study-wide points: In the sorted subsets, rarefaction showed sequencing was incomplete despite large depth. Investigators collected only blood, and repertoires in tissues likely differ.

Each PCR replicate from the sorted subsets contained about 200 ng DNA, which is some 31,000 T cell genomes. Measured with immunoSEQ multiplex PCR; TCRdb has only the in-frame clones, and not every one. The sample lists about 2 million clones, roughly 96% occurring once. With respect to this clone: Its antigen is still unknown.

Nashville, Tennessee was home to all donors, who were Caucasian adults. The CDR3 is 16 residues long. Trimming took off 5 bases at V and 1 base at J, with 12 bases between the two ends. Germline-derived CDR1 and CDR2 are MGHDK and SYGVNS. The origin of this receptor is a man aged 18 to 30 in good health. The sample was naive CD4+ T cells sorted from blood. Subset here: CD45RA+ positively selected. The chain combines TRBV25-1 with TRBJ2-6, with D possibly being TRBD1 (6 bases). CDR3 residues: CASSTKGQSGANVLTF. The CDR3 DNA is TGTGCCAGCAGTACTAAGGGACAATCTGGGGCCAACGTCCTGACTTTC.